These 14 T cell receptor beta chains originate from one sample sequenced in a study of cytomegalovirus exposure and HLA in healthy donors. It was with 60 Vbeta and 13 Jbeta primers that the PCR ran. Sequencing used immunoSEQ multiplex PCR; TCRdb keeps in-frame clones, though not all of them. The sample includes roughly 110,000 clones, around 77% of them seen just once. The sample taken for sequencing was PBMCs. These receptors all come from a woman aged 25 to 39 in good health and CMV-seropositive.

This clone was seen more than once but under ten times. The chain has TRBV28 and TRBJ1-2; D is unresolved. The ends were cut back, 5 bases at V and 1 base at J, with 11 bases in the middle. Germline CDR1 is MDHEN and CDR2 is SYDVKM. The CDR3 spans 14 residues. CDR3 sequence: CASSRSTVNYGYTF. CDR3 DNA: TGTGCCAGCAGTCGTAGTACAGTTAACTATGGCTACACCTTC.

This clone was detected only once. CDR3 residues: CASRERLAGENTGELFF. In nucleotides, the CDR3 is TGCGCCAGCAGGGAGAGACTAGCGGGGGAGAACACCGGGGAGCTGTTTTTT. V and J are TRBV5-1 and TRBJ2-2, with 12 bases lining up with TRBD2. The junction had 6 bases not matched to a gene; V was cut back by 5 bases and J by 1 base. The CDR3 spans 17 residues. Germline V lookup: CDR1 SGHRS, CDR2 YFSETQ.

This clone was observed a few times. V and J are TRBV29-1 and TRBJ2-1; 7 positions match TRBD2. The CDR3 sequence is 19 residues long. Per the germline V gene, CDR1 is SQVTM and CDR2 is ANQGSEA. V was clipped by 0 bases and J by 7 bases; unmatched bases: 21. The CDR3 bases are TGCAGCGTTGAAGATCTTGGTTCAATTGCGGGACTACATATGAATGAGCAGTTCTTC. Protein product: CSVEDLGSIAGLHMNEQFF.

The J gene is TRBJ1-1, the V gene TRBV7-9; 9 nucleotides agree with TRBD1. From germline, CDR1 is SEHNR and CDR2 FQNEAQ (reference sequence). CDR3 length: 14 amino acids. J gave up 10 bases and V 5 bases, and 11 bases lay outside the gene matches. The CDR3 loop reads CASSGGTGLIGAFF. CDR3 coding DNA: TGTGCCAGCAGCGGGGGGACAGGGTTAATCGGAGCTTTCTTT.

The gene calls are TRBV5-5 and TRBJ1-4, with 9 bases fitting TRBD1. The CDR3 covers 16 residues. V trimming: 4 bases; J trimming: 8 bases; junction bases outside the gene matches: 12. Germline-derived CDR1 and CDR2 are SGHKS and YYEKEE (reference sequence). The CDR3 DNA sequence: TGTGCCAGCAGCCGGGCGGGGGGACAGGGTAAAGAAAAACTGTTTTTT. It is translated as CASSRAGGQGKEKLFF.

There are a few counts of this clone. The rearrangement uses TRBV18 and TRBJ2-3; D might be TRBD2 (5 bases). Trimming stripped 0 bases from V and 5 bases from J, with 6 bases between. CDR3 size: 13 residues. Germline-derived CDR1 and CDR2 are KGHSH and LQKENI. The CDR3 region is CASSPPSGDTQYF. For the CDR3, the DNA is TGTGCCAGCTCACCACCAAGCGGAGATACGCAGTATTTT.

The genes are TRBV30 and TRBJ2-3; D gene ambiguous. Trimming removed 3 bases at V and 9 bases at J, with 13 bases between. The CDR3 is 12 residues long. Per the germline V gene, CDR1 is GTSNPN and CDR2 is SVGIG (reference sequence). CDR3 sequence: CAWSPNRRTQYF. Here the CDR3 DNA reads TGTGCCTGGAGCCCCAACCGGCGGACGCAGTATTTT.

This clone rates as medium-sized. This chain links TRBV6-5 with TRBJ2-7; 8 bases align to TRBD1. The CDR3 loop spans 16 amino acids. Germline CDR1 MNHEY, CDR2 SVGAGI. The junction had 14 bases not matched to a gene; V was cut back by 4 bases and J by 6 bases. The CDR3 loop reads CASSLDTDRGAREQYF. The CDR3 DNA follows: TGTGCCAGCAGTTTGGACACCGACAGGGGTGCTCGCGAGCAGTACTTC.

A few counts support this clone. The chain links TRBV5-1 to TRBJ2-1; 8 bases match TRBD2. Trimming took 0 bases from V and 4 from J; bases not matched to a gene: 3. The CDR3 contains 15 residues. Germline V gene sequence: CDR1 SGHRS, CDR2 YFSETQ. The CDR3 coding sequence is TGCGCCAGCAGCTTGGCAAGCGGGGGTTACAATGAGCAGTTCTTC. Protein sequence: CASSLASGGYNEQFF.

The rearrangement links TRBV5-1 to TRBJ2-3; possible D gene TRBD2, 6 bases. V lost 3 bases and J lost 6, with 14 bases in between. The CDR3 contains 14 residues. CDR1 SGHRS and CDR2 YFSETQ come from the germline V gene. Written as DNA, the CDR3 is TGCGCCAGCAGCTCGCAGAGGGAGGCCGATACGCAGTATTTT. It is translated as CASSSQREADTQYF.

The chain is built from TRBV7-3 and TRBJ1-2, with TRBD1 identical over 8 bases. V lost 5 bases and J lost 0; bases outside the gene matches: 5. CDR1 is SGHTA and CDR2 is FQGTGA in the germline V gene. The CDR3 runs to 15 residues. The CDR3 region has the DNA TGTGCCAGCAGCCAAACAGGGGGAGCTAACTATGGCTACACCTTC. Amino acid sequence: CASSQTGGANYGYTF.

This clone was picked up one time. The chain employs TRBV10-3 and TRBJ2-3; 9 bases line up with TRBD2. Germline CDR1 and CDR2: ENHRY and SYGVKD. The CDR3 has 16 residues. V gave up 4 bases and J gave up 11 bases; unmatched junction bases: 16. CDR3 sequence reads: CAISGSTGQNSGGQYF. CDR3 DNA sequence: TGTGCCATCAGTGGTTCAACGGGACAGAATAGCGGGGGGCAGTATTTT.

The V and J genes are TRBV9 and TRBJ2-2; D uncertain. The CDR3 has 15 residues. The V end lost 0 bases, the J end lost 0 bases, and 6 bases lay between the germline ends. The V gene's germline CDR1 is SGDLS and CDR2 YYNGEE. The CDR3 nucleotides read TGTGCCAGCAGCGTAGAATCGGCGAACACCGGGGAGCTGTTTTTT. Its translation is CASSVESANTGELFF. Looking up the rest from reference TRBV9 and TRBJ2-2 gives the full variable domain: DSGVTQTPKHLITATGQRVTLRCSPRSGDLSVYWYQQSLDQGLQFLIQYYNGEERAKGNILERFSAQQFPDLHSELNLSSLELGDSALYFCASSVESANTGELFFGEGSRLTVL.

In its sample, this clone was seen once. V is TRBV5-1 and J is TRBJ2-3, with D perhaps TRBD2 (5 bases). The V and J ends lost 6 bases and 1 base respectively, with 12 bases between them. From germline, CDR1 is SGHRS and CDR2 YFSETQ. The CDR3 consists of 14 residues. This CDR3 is CASTRRVGTDTQYF. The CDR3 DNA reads TGCGCCAGCACAAGGCGGGTGGGCACAGATACGCAGTATTTT.